This T cell receptor (beta chain) appears in the sequencing data of a study of shared clonotypes between healthy human individuals (dated by TCRdb to 2019 to 2021). Regarding the study in general: A couple of women and a few men aged 18 to 49 years were included in the cohort. For each donor, CD4 naive and CD4 memory were each run on three plates, CD8 naive on two plates, and CD8 memory on one plate. To estimate repertoire size and how much clonotypes are shared between individuals, the study performed deep sequencing of blood TCR repertoires from roughly five healthy adults. To increase sequencing depth and limit assay-specific biases, different laboratories used diverse techniques to prepare libraries and sequence TCR repertoires. Per donor, leukapheresis produced somewhere between about 0.8 and 9.5 billion PBMCs. Overall study outcomes, separate from this receptor: Even with the large sequencing depth, rarefaction of the sorted-subset datasets indicated that sequencing was incomplete. Higher generation probabilities were observed for clonotypes shared by all four sorted-subset donors than for non-shared clonotypes. Larger estimated clonotype richness was generally found for naive subsets than for memory subsets. Sampling was restricted to blood, and TCR repertoires in tissues likely differ from the TCR repertoires found in blood. Across a handful of donors, about 5.2% of naive CD4, 3% to 3.5% of naive CD8, under 2.5% of memory CD4, and under 0.45% of memory CD8 clonotypes were shared. Pairwise subsampling indicated that sequencing depth was expected to affect the degree of clonotype sharing among donors. The small number of donors limited the genetic and exposure-history diversity represented.

The CDR3, cysteine through phenylalanine, is 16 amino acids long. Of the read, only the CDR3 DNA is kept; its 48 bases are in frame from base 1. Trimmed from V: 4 bases; trimmed from J: 2 bases; junction bases lacking a gene match: 8. CDR1 and CDR2 are drawn from the germline V gene: MNHNS, SASEGT. Using the deep immunoSEQ assay, TCR CDR3 regions were amplified from genomic DNA by multiplex PCR. Extracted genomic DNA from each cell subset was distributed evenly across all wells of several immunoSEQ 96-well plates, and each plate was treated as a replicate. For sorted subsets, about 200 ng genomic DNA, equal to 30,000 or so T cell genomes, was loaded into each replicate PCR. Purified libraries were quantified with a Qubit 3.0 fluorometer, sized on a Bioanalyzer 2100, and re-quantified with the KAPA Library Quantification kit. A separate single-read 150-cycle Illumina NextSeq 550 flow cell was used to sequence each immunoSEQ 96-well plate. The study's processing was this. Because the immunoSEQ output held only junctional sequences and lacked quality scores, the filtering could not match the filtering applied to full-length reads. To assign V/J genes and CDR3, sequences were annotated against IMGT germline references using PyIR, a Python wrapper for IgBLAST v1.9. Reads were removed for weak V/J assignments (E-value above 1e-6), missing CDR3, stop codons, out-of-frame junctions, or ambiguous translated residues. V3J clonotypes were defined as sequences sharing the same inferred V gene, J gene, and CDR3 amino acid sequence. Percentage overlap between repertoires was computed as shared unique clonotypes divided by the size of the smaller repertoire. Three approaches were used to assess repertoire richness: RTK rarefaction, the Chao1 estimator, and Recon v2.1 estimates of unobserved clonotypes. Generation probabilities were computed with OLGA for all TCRbeta clonotypes obtained by the gDNA method from a few donors. TCRdb obtained this table from immuneACCESS and retained in-frame rearrangements with V and J assigned. These tables miss some clones; where compared with another copy, unresolved V genes account for less than half of the shortfall, and the remainder is unexplained. The DNA gave D and trimming, while V, J and clone size come from that table. Here the sample has over a million clones; roughly 95% occur a single time. The leading ten clones occupy roughly 1.2% of the sample.

Turning to this clone: There is no known antigen for this receptor. Base qualities are not recorded, but no much larger clone differs from it by a single base.

The donors were healthy, HIV-negative adults who had no recently reported acute infections or vaccinations. Every donor was a Caucasian adult living in Nashville, Tennessee, USA. CD4+ T cells were enriched by magnetic negative selection, after which naive cells were positively selected on CD45RA and the negative fraction was taken as the memory subset. After blood collection by leukapheresis, PBMCs were isolated using Ficoll-Histopaque density gradient centrifugation and then cryopreserved in the vapor phase of liquid nitrogen. Purity and quantity of every magnetically sorted T cell population were checked by analytical flow cytometry. From each sorted fraction, genomic DNA was isolated and quantified by UV absorbance on a Nanodrop 2000c.

The sequence links TRBV6-1 to TRBJ1-5; 7 bases in the junction line up with TRBD1. Sequences were obtained from naive CD4+ T cells sorted from blood. This sample's cell subset or site label indicates: CD45RA+ positively selected. The receptor comes from a man under 40 in good health. The sequenced DNA is TGTGCCAGCAGTGGTTCGACAGGGAGGGGCAATCAGCCCCAGCATTTT. Translated, it gives CASSGSTGRGNQPQHF.